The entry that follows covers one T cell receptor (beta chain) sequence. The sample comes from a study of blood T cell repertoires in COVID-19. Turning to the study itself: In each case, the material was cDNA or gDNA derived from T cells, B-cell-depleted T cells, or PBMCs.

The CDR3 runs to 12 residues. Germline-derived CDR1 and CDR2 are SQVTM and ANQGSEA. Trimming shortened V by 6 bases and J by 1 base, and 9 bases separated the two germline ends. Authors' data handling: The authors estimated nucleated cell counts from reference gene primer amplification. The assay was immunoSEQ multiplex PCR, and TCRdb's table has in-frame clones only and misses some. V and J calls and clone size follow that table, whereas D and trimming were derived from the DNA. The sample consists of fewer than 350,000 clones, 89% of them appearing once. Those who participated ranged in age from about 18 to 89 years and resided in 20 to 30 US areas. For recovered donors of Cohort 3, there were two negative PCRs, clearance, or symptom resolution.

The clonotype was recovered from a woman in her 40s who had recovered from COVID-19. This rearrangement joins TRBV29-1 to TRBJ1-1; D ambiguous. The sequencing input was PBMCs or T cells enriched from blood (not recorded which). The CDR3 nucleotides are TGCAGCGTCTCCGAGTCGAACACTGAAGCTTTCTTT. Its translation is CSVSESNTEAFF.